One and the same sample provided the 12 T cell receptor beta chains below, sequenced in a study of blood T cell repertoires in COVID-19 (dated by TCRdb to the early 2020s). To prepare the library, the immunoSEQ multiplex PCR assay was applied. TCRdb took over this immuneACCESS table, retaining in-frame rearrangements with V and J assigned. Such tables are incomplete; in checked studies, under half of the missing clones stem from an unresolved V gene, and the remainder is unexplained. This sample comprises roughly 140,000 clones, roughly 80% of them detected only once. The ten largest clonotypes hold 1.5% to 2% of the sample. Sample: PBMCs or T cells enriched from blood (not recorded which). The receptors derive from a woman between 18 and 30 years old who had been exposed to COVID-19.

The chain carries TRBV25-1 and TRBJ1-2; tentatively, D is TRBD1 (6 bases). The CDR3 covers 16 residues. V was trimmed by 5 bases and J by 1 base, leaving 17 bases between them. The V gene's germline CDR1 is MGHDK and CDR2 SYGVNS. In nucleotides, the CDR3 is TGTGCCAGCAGTACAACACAGGGACACTATAACTATGGCTACACCTTC. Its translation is CASSTTQGHYNYGYTF.

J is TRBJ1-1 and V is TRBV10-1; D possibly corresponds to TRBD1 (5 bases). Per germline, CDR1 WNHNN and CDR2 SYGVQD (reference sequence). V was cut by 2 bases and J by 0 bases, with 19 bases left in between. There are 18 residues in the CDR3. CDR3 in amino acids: CASSESRDIWVMNTEAFF. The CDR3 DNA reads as TGCGCCAGCAGTGAGAGCAGGGATATTTGGGTAATGAACACTGAAGCTTTCTTT.

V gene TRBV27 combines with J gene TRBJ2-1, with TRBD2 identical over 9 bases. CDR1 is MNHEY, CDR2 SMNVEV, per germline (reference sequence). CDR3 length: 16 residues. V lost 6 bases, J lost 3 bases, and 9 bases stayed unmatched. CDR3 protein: CASSSTSSGIYNEQFF. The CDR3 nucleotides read TGTGCCAGCAGCTCTACCTCTAGCGGGATCTACAATGAGCAGTTCTTC.

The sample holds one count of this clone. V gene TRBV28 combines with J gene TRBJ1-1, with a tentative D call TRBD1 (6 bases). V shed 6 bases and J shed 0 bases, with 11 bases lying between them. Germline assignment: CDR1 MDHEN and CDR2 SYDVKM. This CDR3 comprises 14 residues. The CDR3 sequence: CASRGTLVNTEAFF. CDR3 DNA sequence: TGTGCCAGCAGAGGGACACTCGTGAACACTGAAGCTTTCTTT.

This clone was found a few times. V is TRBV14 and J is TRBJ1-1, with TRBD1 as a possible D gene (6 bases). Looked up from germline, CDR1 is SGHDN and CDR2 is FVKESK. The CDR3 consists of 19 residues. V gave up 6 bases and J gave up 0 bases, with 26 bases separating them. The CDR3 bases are TGTGCCAGCAGTCAAATAAAACAGGGAGGGTTTACTATGAACACTGAAGCTTTCTTT. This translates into CASSQIKQGGFTMNTEAFF. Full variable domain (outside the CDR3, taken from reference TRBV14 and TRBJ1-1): EAGVTQFPSHSVIEKGQTVTLRCDPISGHDNLYWYRRVMGKEIKFLLHFVKESKQDESGMPNNRFLAERTGGTYSTLKVQPAELEDSGVYFCASSQIKQGGFTMNTEAFFGQGTRLTVV.

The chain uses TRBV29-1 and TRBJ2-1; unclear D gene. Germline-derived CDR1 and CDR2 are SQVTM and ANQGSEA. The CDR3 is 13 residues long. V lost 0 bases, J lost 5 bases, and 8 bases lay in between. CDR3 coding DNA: TGCAGCGTTGAAGATGCGGCTGACAATGAGCAGTTCTTC. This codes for CSVEDAADNEQFF.

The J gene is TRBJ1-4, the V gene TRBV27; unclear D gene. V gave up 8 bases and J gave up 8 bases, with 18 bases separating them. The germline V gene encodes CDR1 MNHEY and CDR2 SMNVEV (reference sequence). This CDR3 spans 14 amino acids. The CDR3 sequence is CASGARRKREKLFF. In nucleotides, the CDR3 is TGTGCCAGCGGTGCCCGACGTAAGCGCGAAAAACTGTTTTTT.

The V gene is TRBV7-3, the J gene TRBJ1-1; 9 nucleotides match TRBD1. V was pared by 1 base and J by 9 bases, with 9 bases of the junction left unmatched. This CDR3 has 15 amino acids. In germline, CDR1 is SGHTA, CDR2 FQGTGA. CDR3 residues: CASSLSPGTGWKAFF. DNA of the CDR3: TGTGCCAGCAGCTTAAGCCCCGGGACAGGGTGGAAAGCTTTCTTT.

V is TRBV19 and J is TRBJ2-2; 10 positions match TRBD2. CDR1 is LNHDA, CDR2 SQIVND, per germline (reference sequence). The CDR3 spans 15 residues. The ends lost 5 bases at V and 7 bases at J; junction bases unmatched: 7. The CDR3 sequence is CASSLAGASYGELFF. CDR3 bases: TGTGCCAGTAGTCTAGCGGGAGCTTCGTACGGGGAGCTGTTTTTT.

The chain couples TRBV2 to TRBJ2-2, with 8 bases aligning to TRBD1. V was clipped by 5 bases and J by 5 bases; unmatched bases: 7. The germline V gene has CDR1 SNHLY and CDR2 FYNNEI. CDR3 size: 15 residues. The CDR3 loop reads CASSPRQGSTGELFF. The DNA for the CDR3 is TGTGCCAGCAGTCCCAGACAGGGGAGTACCGGGGAGCTGTTTTTT.

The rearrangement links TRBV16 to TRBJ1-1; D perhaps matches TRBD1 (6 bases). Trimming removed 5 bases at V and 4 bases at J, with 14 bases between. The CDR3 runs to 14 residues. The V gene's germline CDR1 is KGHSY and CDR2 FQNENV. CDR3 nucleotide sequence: TGTGCCAGCAGCGCATGGGGGGGCTTCACTGAAGCTTTCTTT. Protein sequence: CASSAWGGFTEAFF. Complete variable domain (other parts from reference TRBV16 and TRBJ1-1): GEEVAQTPKHLVRGEGQKAKLYCAPIKGHSYVFWYQQVLKNEFKFLISFQNENVFDETGMPKERFSAKCLPNSPCSLEIQATKLEDSAVYFCASSAWGGFTEAFFGQGTRLTVV.

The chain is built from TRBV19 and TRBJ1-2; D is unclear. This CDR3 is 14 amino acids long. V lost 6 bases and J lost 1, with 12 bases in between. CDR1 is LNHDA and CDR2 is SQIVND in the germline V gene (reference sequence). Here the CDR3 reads CASSHARHNYGYTF. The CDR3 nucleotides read TGTGCCAGTAGCCATGCCCGACATAACTATGGCTACACCTTC.